This T cell receptor (beta chain) was sequenced for a study of T cells in localized non-small cell lung cancer. As concerns this clone: Its antigen remains unidentified.

Between the trimmed V and J ends, which lost 1 base and 4 bases, there was a span of 10 bases. The CDR3 totals 14 residues. In germline, CDR1 is SGHTA, CDR2 FQGNSA. Some clones are missing from TCRdb's copy, which holds only in-frame ones; the method was immunoSEQ multiplex PCR. Among around 94,000 clones listed, over 80% were seen once. Study-level findings and limits: Investigators sequenced only a single tumor region, leaving heterogeneity possible. Uninvolved adjacent lung showed higher T cell clonality than tumor. Median around 54 top-100 tumor clones were shared with paired adjacent lung. A higher density of T cells in blood coincided with extended overall survival.

Source: peripheral blood, taken before any cancer treatment. The chain is built from TRBV7-2 and TRBJ2-5; possibly TRBD2 for D (6 bases). The sequence was collected from a man between 40 and 69 years old with stage I squamous cell lung carcinoma. The CDR3 protein is CASSLEAGRETQYF. The CDR3 DNA follows: TGTGCCAGCAGCTTAGAGGCCGGGAGAGAGACCCAGTACTTC.